One T cell receptor beta chain is described in this entry. What it recognizes is unknown. The sample is drawn from a study of B cell selection in AIRE deficiency. Whole-study results and caveats: Patient Tconv cells held roughly a third of Treg sequences shared by healthy donors.

Sorting defined conventional CD4 T cells as CD4+CD127+. Only in-frame clones appear in the TCRdb table, and some are missing; sequencing was by immunoSEQ multiplex PCR. The sample includes approximately 19,000 clones, almost 97% seen only once; the top ten take around 0.3%. Per germline, CDR1 SEHNR and CDR2 FQNEAQ (reference sequence). CDR3 length: 13 residues. Trimming removed 1 base at V and 1 base at J, with 4 bases between. The chain employs TRBV7-9 and TRBJ1-1; D gene ambiguous. Sequencing was performed on conventional CD4+ T cells sorted from PBMCs. The receptor was isolated from a human donor with AIRE deficiency. CDR3 coding DNA: TGTGCCAGCAGCTTAGTGGGGAACACTGAAGCTTTCTTT. Translation: CASSLVGNTEAFF.